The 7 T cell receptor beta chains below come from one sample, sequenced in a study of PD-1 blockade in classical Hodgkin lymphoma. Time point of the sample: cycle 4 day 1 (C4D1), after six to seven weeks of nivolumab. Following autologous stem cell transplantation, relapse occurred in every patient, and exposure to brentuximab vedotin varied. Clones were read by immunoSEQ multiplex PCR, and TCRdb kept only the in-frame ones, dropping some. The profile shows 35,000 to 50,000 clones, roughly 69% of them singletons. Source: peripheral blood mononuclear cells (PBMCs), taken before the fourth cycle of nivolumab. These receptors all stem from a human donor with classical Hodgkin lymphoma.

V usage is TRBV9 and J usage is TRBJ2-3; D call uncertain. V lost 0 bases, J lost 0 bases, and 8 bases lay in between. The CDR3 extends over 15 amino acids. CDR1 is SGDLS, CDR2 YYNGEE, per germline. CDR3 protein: CASSVAAASTDTQYF. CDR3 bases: TGTGCCAGCAGCGTAGCTGCAGCAAGCACAGATACGCAGTATTTT.

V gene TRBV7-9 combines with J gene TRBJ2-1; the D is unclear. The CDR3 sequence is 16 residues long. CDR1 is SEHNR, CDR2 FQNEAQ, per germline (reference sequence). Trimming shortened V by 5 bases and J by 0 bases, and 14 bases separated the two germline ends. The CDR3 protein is CASSLPGSSSYNEQFF. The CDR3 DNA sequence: TGTGCCAGCAGCCTCCCCGGGTCTAGCTCCTACAATGAGCAGTTCTTC. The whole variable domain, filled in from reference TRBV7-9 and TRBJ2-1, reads DTGVSQNPRHKITKRGQNVTFRCDPISEHNRLYWYRQTLGQGPEFLTYFQNEAQLEKSRLLSDRFSAERPKGSFSTLEIQRTEQGDSAMYLCASSLPGSSSYNEQFFGPGTRLTVL.

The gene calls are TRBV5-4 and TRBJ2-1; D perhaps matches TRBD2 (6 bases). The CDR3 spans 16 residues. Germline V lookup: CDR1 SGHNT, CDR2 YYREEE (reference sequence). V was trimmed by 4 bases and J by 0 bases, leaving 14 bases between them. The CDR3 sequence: CASSEEDGSSYNEQFF. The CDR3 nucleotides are TGTGCCAGCAGCGAAGAGGACGGGAGCTCCTACAATGAGCAGTTCTTC.

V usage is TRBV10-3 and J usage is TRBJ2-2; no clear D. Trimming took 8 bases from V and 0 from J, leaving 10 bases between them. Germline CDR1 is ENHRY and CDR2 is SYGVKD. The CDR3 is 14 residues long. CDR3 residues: CAISPFSNTGELFF. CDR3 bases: TGTGCCATCTCTCCCTTCTCGAACACCGGGGAGCTGTTTTTT.

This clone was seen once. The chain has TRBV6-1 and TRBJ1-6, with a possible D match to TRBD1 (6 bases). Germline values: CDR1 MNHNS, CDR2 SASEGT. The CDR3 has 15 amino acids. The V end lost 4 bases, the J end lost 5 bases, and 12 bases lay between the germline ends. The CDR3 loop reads CASSVGGPDNSPLHF. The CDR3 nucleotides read TGTGCCAGCAGTGTGGGGGGGCCGGATAATTCACCCCTCCACTTT.

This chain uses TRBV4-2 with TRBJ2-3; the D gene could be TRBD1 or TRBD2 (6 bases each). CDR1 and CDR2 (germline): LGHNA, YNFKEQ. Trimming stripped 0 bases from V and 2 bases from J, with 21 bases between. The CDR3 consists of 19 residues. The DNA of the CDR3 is TGTGCCAGCAGCCAAGAACCCCTCTCTACCGGGGGCCTCACAGATACGCAGTATTTT. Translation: CASSQEPLSTGGLTDTQYF.

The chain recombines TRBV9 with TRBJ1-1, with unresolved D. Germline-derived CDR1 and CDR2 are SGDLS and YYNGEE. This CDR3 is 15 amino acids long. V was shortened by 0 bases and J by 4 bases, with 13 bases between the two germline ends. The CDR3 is CASSVGPNGVTEAFF. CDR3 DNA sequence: TGTGCCAGCAGCGTAGGGCCTAACGGGGTCACTGAAGCTTTCTTT.